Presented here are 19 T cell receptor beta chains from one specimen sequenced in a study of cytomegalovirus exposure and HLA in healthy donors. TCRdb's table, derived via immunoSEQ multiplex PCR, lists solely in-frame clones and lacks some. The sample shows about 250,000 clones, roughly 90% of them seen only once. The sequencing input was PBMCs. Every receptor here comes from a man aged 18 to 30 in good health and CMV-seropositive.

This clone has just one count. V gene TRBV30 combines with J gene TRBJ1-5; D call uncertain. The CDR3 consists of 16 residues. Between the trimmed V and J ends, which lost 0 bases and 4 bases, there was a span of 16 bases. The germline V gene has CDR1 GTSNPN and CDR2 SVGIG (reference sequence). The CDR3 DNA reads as TGTGCCTGGAGTGTACCCCCCGGCAGATCGAATCAGCCCCAGCATTTT. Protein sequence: CAWSVPPGRSNQPQHF.

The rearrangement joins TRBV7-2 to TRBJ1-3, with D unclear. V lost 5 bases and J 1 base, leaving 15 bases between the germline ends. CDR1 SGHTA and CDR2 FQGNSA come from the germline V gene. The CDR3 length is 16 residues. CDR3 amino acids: CASSPPGSRSGNTIYF. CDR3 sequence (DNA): TGTGCCAGCAGCCCACCCGGTAGCAGGTCTGGAAACACCATATATTTT.

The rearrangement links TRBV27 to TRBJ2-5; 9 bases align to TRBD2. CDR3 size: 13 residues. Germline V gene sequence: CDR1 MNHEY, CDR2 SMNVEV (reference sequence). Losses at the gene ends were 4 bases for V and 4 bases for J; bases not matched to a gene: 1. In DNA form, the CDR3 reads TGTGCCAGCAGTTCAGCGGGAGGAGAGACCCAGTACTTC. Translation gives CASSSAGGETQYF.

CDR3 loop: CASSQLPSALGHVKRTDTQYF. The CDR3 region has the DNA TGCGCCAGCAGCCAACTTCCGTCGGCCCTGGGACACGTCAAACGAACAGATACGCAGTATTTT. The rearrangement joins TRBV4-3 to TRBJ2-3; TRBD1 might be the D (6 bases). The CDR3 is 21 amino acids. Germline V gene sequence: CDR1 LGHNA, CDR2 YSLEER. V lost 2 bases and J 3 bases, leaving 30 bases between the germline ends.

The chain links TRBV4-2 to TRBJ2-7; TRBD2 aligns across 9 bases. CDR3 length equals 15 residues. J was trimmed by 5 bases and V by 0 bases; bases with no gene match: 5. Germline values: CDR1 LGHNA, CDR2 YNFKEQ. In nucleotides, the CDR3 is TGTGCCAGCAGCCAAGATGGTGGGACTAGCAACGAGCAGTACTTC. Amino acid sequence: CASSQDGGTSNEQYF.

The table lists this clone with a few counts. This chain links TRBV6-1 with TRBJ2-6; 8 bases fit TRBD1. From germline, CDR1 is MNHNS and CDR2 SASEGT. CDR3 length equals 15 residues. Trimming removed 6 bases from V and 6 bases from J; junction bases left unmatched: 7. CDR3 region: CASSQGQGSANVLTF. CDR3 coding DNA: TGTGCCAGCAGCCAAGGACAGGGTTCGGCCAACGTCCTGACTTTC.

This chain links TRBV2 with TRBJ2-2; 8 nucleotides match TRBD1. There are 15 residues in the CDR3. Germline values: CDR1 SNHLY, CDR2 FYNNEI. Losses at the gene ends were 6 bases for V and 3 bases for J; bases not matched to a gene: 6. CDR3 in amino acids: CASSPRGRHTGELFF. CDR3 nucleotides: TGTGCCAGCAGCCCCAGGGGGCGGCACACCGGGGAGCTGTTTTTT.

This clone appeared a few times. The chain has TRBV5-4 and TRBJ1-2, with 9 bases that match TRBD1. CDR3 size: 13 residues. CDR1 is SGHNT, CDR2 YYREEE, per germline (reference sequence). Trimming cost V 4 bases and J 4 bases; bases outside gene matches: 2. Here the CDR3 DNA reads TGTGCCAGCAGCAAGGACAGGGGCTATGGCTACACCTTC. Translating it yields CASSKDRGYGYTF.

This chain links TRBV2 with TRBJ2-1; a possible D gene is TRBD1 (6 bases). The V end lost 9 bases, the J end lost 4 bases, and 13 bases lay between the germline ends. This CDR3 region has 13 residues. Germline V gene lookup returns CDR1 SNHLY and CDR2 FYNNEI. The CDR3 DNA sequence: TGTGCCAGTCCGGACAGCCCATACAATGAGCAGTTCTTC. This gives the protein CASPDSPYNEQFF.

CDR3 DNA: TGCGCCAGAAGATCCGGGACTGGCCTCAATGAGCAGTTCTTC. Amino acid sequence: CARRSGTGLNEQFF. The chain combines TRBV10-1 with TRBJ2-1; D may be TRBD2 (6 bases). V dropped 9 bases and J dropped 6 bases, with 18 bases sitting between them. Germline CDR1 and CDR2: WNHNN and SYGVQD (reference sequence). The CDR3 is 14 residues long.

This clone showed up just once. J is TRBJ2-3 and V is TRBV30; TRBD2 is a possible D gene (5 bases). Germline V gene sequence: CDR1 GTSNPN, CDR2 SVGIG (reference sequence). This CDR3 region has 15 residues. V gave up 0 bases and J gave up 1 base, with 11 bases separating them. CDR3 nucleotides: TGTGCCTGGAGTGTACTCCTCGGGGGCACAGATACGCAGTATTTT. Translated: CAWSVLLGGTDTQYF.

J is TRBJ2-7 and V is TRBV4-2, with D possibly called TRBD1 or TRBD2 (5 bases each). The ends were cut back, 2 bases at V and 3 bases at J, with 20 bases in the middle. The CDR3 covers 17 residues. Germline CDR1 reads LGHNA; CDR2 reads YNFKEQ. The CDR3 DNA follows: TGTGCCAGCAGCCAACGAGGGGACGGCACTACGGTCTACGAGCAGTACTTC. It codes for CASSQRGDGTTVYEQYF.

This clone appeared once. The CDR3 nucleotides read TGCGCCAGCAGCTTGGTCCCGCCCGGCGGGGGGAACACCGGGGAGCTGTTTTTT. Translated: CASSLVPPGGGNTGELFF. The chain links TRBV5-1 to TRBJ2-2; 7 bases match TRBD2. J lost 1 base, V lost 0 bases, and 9 bases had no gene match. This CDR3 is 18 amino acids long. Looked up from germline, CDR1 is SGHRS and CDR2 is YFSETQ.

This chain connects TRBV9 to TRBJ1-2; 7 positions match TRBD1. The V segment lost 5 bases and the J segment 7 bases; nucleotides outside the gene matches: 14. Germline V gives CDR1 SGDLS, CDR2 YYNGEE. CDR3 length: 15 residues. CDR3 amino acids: CASSDGIGGASGYTF. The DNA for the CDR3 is TGTGCCAGCAGTGACGGGATAGGGGGCGCGAGTGGCTACACCTTC.

The CDR3 DNA follows: TGTGCCAGCAGCTTGAGCGGTCTGGGTGGTGGCTACACCTTC. Residues: CASSLSGLGGGYTF. The V gene is TRBV5-6, the J gene TRBJ1-2; D is ambiguous. The V gene lost 1 base and the J gene lost 7 bases, with 14 bases spanning the gap. The CDR3 consists of 14 residues. Germline V lookup: CDR1 SGHDT, CDR2 YYEEEE.

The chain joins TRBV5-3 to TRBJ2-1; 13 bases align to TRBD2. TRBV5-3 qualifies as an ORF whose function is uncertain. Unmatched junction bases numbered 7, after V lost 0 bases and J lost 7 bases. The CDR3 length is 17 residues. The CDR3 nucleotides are TGTGCCAGAAGCTTGGAAACTAGCGGGAGGGCGTTAAATGAGCAGTTCTTC. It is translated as CARSLETSGRALNEQFF.

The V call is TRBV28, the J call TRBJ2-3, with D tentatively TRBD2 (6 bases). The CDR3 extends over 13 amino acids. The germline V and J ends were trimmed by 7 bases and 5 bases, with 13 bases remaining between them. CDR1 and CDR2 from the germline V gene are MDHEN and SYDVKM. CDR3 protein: CASTRGYEDTQYF. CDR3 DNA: TGTGCCAGCACCCGGGGGTATGAAGATACGCAGTATTTT.

The CDR3 is CASSPAGGVGNTIYF. CDR3 sequence (DNA): TGTGCCAGCAGCCCCGCCGGTGGGGTAGGAAACACCATATATTTT. The chain links TRBV5-5 to TRBJ1-3; no firm D call. Germline-derived CDR1 and CDR2 are SGHKS and YYEKEE (reference sequence). The CDR3 runs to 15 residues. V lost 4 bases and J 4 bases, leaving 15 bases between the germline ends.

The CDR3 loop is CASSHFDRDENIQYF. CDR3 sequence (DNA): TGTGCCAGCAGCCATTTTGACAGGGATGAGAACATTCAGTACTTC. The J gene is TRBJ2-4, the V gene TRBV6-6, with TRBD1 identical over 7 bases. This CDR3 is built from 15 residues. Germline assignment: CDR1 MNHNY and CDR2 SVGAGI (reference sequence). V trimming: 6 bases; J trimming: 7 bases; junction bases outside the gene matches: 12.